This T cell receptor beta chain was recovered during a study of blood T cell repertoires in COVID-19 (dated by TCRdb to the early 2020s). At the level of the whole study: Samples covering the acute and convalescent phases of COVID-19 were provided by collaborators in the United States, Italy and Spain. The prospective study material was composed of cDNA or gDNA derived from T cells, B-cell-depleted T cells, or PBMCs. Subjects who had been exposed to COVID-19, were actively infected with it, or had recovered from it provided the deeply sampled blood TCRbeta repertoires that made up the dataset. The repertoires were made available in a free public database intended to serve as a resource for research on the immune response to SARS-CoV-2. The samples were drawn from the first 160 participants of the ongoing ImmuneRACE study and from about 1,200 subjects provided by 6 global collaborators. Nearly every sample came with metadata listing a de-identified subject ID, COVID-19 status, age in years and sex. Where available, HLA class I and class II types were taken from metadata supplied by the sample provider and were not determined by assay-based typing.

This clone has only one observation. The antigen it binds to is not known. Within one base of it there is no much larger clone, and no base qualities were kept. Beyond this particular receptor, the publication reports: The quantity of clinical and demographic metadata differed by source and by participant and was supplied without curation.

The immunoSEQ Assay, a bias-controlled multiplex PCR, was used to amplify TCRbeta CDR3 regions from genomic DNA. In the paper's pipeline: The number of nucleated cells in each sample was estimated from the amplification of reference gene primers within the assay. To quantify the absolute abundance of each unique TCRbeta CDR3 rearrangement, sequence reads were collapsed and filtered. Productive Simpson clonality was computed per sample as the square root of Simpson's diversity index over productive rearrangements. The source is immuneACCESS, and TCRdb retained only in-frame sequences with V and J called. Part of the clones is not carried over; for the studies checked, unresolved V genes explain less than half of this, and the remainder is unexplained. V, J and clone size are those of that table, while D and trimming were read from the DNA. Here the sample has hundreds of thousands of clones; 80% to 95% occur a single time. The top ten hold over 0.75% of the sample.

CDR1 is given as KGHDR and CDR2 as SFDVKD, both from the germline V gene. Measured from the cysteine to the phenylalanine, the CDR3 is 13 residues long. The CDR3 DNA has 39 bases and is translated from base 1. V sheds 5 bases and J sheds 6 bases, leaving 10 bases between their ends. In Seattle, one collaborating source enrolled patients while the infection was active and tracked those patients longitudinally over the course of disease. The collaborating institutions used their own protocols to collect whole blood in K2EDTA tubes. For TCRbeta analysis, collaborators shipped samples in one of three forms: frozen whole blood, isolated PBMCs, or DNA extracted from either of those sample types.

The specimen sequenced was peripheral blood. The receptor was derived from a man in his fifties or sixties with COVID-19, enrolled during active disease. Rearrangement joined TRBV24-1 to TRBJ1-5, with TRBD1 perhaps the D gene, on 5 matching bases. The bases are TGTGCCACCAGTGCAGGGCTCGGTCAGCCCCAGCATTTT. Translated, it reads CATSAGLGQPQHF.